Sequencing of this T cell receptor (beta chain) was carried out in a study of cytomegalovirus exposure and HLA in healthy donors. Study information: Earlier, 95 million to 120 million unique TCR beta sequences were recovered from around 190 million T cells by an analysis. An early data release held 79 million or so unique TCRs from HLA-typed donors.

General study results and limits: The productive fraction for most TCR beta V segments was about 90% or about 30% in an earlier analysis.

Concerning this clone: Its antigen is as yet unknown.

Use of 60 Vbeta and 13 Jbeta primers characterized the PCR. Assay used: immunoSEQ multiplex PCR; TCRdb lists only in-frame clones, some missing. Altogether 150,000 or so clones are present, more than 65% being singletons, with the ten largest covering 5.7%. The source of this sequence is a man aged 25 to 40 in good health and CMV-seropositive. The sequencing input was PBMCs.

The CDR3: CASSLGTSGRYEQYF. CDR3 nucleotide sequence: TGTGCCAGCAGCCTTGGGACTAGCGGGAGATACGAGCAGTACTTC. The chain couples TRBV7-2 to TRBJ2-7; 14 bases agree with TRBD2. The germline CDR1 and CDR2 sequences are SGHTA and FQGNSA. This CDR3 has 15 residues. Unmatched junction bases numbered 4, after V lost 5 bases and J lost 4 bases. Supplemented by reference TRBV7-2 and TRBJ2-7, the full variable domain reads GAGVSQSPSNKVTEKGKDVELRCDPISGHTALYWYRQSLGQGLEFLIYFQGNSAPDKSGLPSDRFSAERTGGSVSTLTIQRTQQEDSAVYLCASSLGTSGRYEQYFGPGTRLTVT.